A selection of T cell receptor beta chains follows, all from one sample in a study of CD8 T cells in ankylosing spondylitis. Each CDR3 protein gets one entry after TCRdb re-called the 5' RACE reads with MiXCR. This sample has 180,000 or so distinct CDR3 sequences, with around 10% found just once. The sequencing sample was made of blood, either unsorted or a sorted T cell fraction (not recorded which). The receptors shown here come from a male donor with ankylosing spondylitis or in good health (not recorded which). The conserved cysteine and the conserved F or W are not part of the CDR3 here.

V gene	J gene	CDR3 protein
TRBV15	TRBJ2-7	ATSRESGLAGGFPYEQY
TRBV6-5	TRBJ1-2	ASSYSRAVYGYT
TRBV27	TRBJ1-6	ASSRLTGTYDLNSPLH
TRBV25-1	TRBJ2-5	ASSDRETQY
TRBV4-2	TRBJ2-1	ASSPRDSAYNEQF
TRBV6-2/TRBV6-3	TRBJ2-3	ASRLTRGDRMDTQY
TRBV20-1	TRBJ2-2	SARALGVLF
TRBV5-1	TRBJ1-1	ASSWGEGASEAF
TRBV24-1	TRBJ2-3	ATSDSPGLATDTQY
TRBV29-1	TRBJ2-5	SVIGGAQTFQETQY
TRBV6-1	TRBJ1-5	ASNQQGARSNQPQH
TRBV20-1	TRBJ2-5	SARGVAVAQETQY
TRBV5-1	TRBJ2-7	ASSLLGSNTYEQY
TRBV4-1	TRBJ1-5	ASSQEGARQPQH
TRBV5-1	TRBJ2-5	ASSRQTSGQETQY
TRBV6-1	TRBJ1-6	ASSLGQGGINSPLH
TRBV5-1	TRBJ2-3	ASSQSGTDTQY
TRBV6-5	TRBJ1-5	ASSYPLTFFDQPQH
TRBV3-1	TRBJ2-5	ASSLAEQETQY
TRBV4-2	TRBJ2-5	ASSPRLRWTQY
TRBV5-1	TRBJ2-2	ASCKTGTQNTGELF
TRBV5-1	TRBJ2-3	ASSPDGDTDTQY
TRBV6-2/TRBV6-3	TRBJ1-5	ASSQQGGGQPQH
TRBV11-2	TRBJ2-2	ASSRLMNTGELF
TRBV20-1	TRBJ2-3	CVVNTDTQY
TRBV5-1	TRBJ1-2	ASSLFTGQGLNYGYT
TRBV7-6	TRBJ2-1	ASRGTSGRFDEQF
TRBV28	TRBJ2-1	ASSFGGSDYNEQF
TRBV20-1	TRBJ1-2	SAEQGAPYGYT